Listed here are 27 T cell receptor beta chains from one sample, sequenced in a study of Graves' ophthalmopathy and Graves' hyperthyroidism. Beta-chain TCR CDR3 regions were amplified from RNA transcripts. The authors performed first-round RT-PCR with HTBI primers and then a second-round multiplex PCR. TCRdb recomputed calls from the multiplex PCR reads with MiXCR, one row per CDR3 protein. In the table there are hundreds of thousands of distinct CDR3 sequences, over 20% of which are singletons. Input material: peripheral blood. Receptors were obtained from a young woman with stable Graves' hyperthyroidism.

The rearrangement joins TRBV3-1 to TRBJ1-1; no reliable D call. This CDR3 region has 15 residues. V lost 1 base and J 6 bases, leaving 15 bases between the germline ends. CDR1 is LGHDT and CDR2 is YNNKEL in the germline V gene (reference sequence). CDR3 region: CASSQGLDPRAEAFF. CDR3 nucleotide sequence: TGTGCCAGCAGCCAAGGCCTGGACCCTCGGGCTGAAGCTTTCTTT.

The rearrangement uses TRBV27 and TRBJ1-5; D might be TRBD1 (6 bases). The CDR3 has 13 amino acids. The V end was cut by 8 bases, the J end by 6 bases, with 14 bases between. CDR1 and CDR2 (germline): MNHEY, SMNVEV (reference sequence). The chain's CDR3 is CASDPGDGQPQHF. CDR3 nucleotide sequence: TGTGCCAGCGACCCAGGGGACGGTCAGCCCCAGCATTTT.

This clonotype was recorded many times. V gene TRBV6-5 combines with J gene TRBJ1-1; D is ambiguous. Trimming left V 2 bases short and J 0 bases short, with 10 bases between. The CDR3 contains 15 residues. Looked up from germline, CDR1 is MNHEY and CDR2 is SVGAGI. The CDR3 nucleotides are TGTGCCAGCAGTTACGACCGGATCTTGAACACTGAAGCTTTCTTT. Translating gives CASSYDRILNTEAFF.

This clonotype showed up just a few times. The chain recombines TRBV28 with TRBJ2-5; TRBD1 is a possible D gene (6 bases). This CDR3 has 14 residues. The V end lost 6 bases, the J end lost 2 bases, and 13 bases lay between the germline ends. Germline CDR1 reads MDHEN; CDR2 reads SYDVKM. The CDR3 spells CASRRGSRQETQYF. The CDR3 DNA reads as TGTGCCAGCAGAAGGGGGAGTCGGCAAGAGACCCAGTACTTC.

This clonotype appeared many times. V is TRBV15 and J is TRBJ2-7; 16 bases agree with TRBD2. Per the germline V gene, CDR1 is LNHNV and CDR2 is YYDKDF (reference sequence). The CDR3 has 18 amino acids. V trimming: 3 bases; J trimming: 9 bases; junction bases outside the gene matches: 14. CDR3: CATSRGQPPGLAGGPQYF. The CDR3 region has the DNA TGTGCCACCAGCAGGGGACAGCCTCCGGGACTAGCGGGAGGGCCGCAGTACTTC.

The V and J genes are TRBV24-1 and TRBJ1-2; D ambiguous. Between the trimmed V and J ends, which lost 5 bases and 5 bases, there was a span of 8 bases. Germline V lookup: CDR1 KGHDR, CDR2 SFDVKD. The CDR3 is 12 amino acids. The CDR3 sequence is CATSATDYGYTF. CDR3 nucleotide sequence: TGTGCCACCAGTGCAACAGATTATGGCTACACCTTC.

This clonotype was observed many times. The V and J genes are TRBV6-2 or TRBV6-3 and TRBJ2-5; TRBD1 is a possible D gene (6 bases). Germline CDR1 is MNHEY and CDR2 is SVGEGT. V lost 5 bases, J lost 1 base, and 17 bases lay in between. CDR3 length equals 16 residues. The CDR3: CASSPQGLYPQETQYF. The CDR3 DNA sequence: TGTGCCAGCAGTCCACAGGGTCTTTACCCCCAAGAGACCCAGTACTTC.

The V call is TRBV6-2 or TRBV6-3, the J call TRBJ1-5; 9 bases agree with TRBD1. V lost 6 bases, J lost 4 bases, and 7 bases stayed unmatched. Germline CDR1 reads MNHEY; CDR2 reads SVGEGT. The CDR3 is 15 residues long. Written as DNA, the CDR3 is TGTGCCAGCAGAAGGACAGGGGTACCTAATCAGCCCCAGCATTTT. It codes for CASRRTGVPNQPQHF.

The chain is built from TRBV6-1 and TRBJ1-1; D gene ambiguous. Trimming removed 6 bases at V and 7 bases at J, with 21 bases between. Germline V gene data show CDR1 as MNHNS and CDR2 as SASEGT. The CDR3 is 15 residues long. The DNA for the CDR3 is TGTGCCAGCAGCCCCAGCCCCCGGCAGACCTTTGAAGCTTTCTTT. Translating it yields CASSPSPRQTFEAFF.

This clonotype was detected many times. The genes are TRBV12-3 or TRBV12-4 and TRBJ2-5, with D tentatively TRBD2 (5 bases). CDR3 size: 13 residues. The ends were cut back, 6 bases at V and 1 base at J, with 9 bases in the middle. This chain's CDR3 is CASSLRGQETQYF. In DNA, the CDR3 is TGTGCCAGCAGCCTTCGGGGCCAAGAGACCCAGTACTTC.

On this clonotype: The CDR3 carries no conserved terminal phenylalanine or tryptophan, so it likely arises from a read error. The rearrangement links TRBV7-2 to TRBJ2-7; 7 bases line up with TRBD2. Germline V gene lookup returns CDR1 SGHTA and CDR2 FQGNSA. The CDR3 extends over 13 amino acids. The junction had 0 bases not matched to a gene; V was cut back by 0 bases and J by 4 bases. The CDR3 DNA reads TGTGCCAGCAGCTTAGCGGGAGGGTACGAGCAGTACTTA. It encodes CASSLAGGYEQYL.

This clonotype was found many times. The missing conserved phenylalanine or tryptophan at the end of this CDR3 makes a read error likely. The V call is TRBV5-1, the J call TRBJ2-7, with 12 bases identical to TRBD1. The CDR3 contains 17 residues. Germline CDR1 and CDR2: SGHRS and YFSETQ. The J segment lost 4 bases and the V segment lost 4 bases, leaving 12 bases of the junction unmatched. The CDR3 sequence is CASSGGTGGASGYEQYL. The CDR3 DNA is TGCGCCAGCAGCGGCGGGACAGGGGGCGCGTCGGGATACGAGCAGTACCTC.

The table lists this clonotype with many counts. V and J are TRBV20-1 and TRBJ1-5, with a tentative D call TRBD1 (5 bases). Germline V gene sequence: CDR1 DFQATT, CDR2 SNEGSKA (reference sequence). Trimming took 4 bases from V and 4 from J, leaving 17 bases between them. The CDR3 is 15 residues long. The CDR3, as DNA: TGCAGTGCTATTCCCCCCGGGGCCTCTAATCAGCCCCAGCATTTT. It codes for CSAIPPGASNQPQHF.

In its sample, this clonotype was seen many times. The CDR3 sequence is CASSGTNTGELFF. The CDR3 nucleotides read TGTGCCAGCAGCGGGACAAACACCGGGGAGCTGTTTTTT. The chain combines TRBV6-2 or TRBV6-3 with TRBJ2-2; maybe TRBD1 (6 bases). Germline CDR1 MNHEY, CDR2 SVGEGT. This CDR3 comprises 13 residues. V was shortened by 6 bases and J by 2 bases, with 7 bases between the two germline ends.

This clonotype was recorded many times. This chain connects TRBV29-1 to TRBJ2-7; unclear D gene. The V end was cut by 2 bases, the J end by 8 bases, with 19 bases between. The CDR3 has 14 amino acids. Per germline, CDR1 SQVTM and CDR2 ANQGSEA. Written as DNA, the CDR3 is TGCAGCGTTGAAAACACCGGCGGTTCGTTTAAGCAGTACTTC. Its protein is CSVENTGGSFKQYF.

The V gene is TRBV10-3, the J gene TRBJ1-3, with D hard to call. Germline CDR1 reads ENHRY; CDR2 reads SYGVKD. With 0 bases removed from V and 8 bases from J, the gap between germline ends came to 5 bases. The CDR3 has 12 residues. Here the CDR3 reads CAISESMDTIYF. The DNA for the CDR3 is TGTGCCATCAGTGAGTCGATGGACACCATATATTTT.

This clonotype came up many times. V and J are TRBV19 and TRBJ1-5; D may be TRBD1 (5 bases). CDR3 size: 16 residues. From germline, CDR1 is LNHDA and CDR2 SQIVND (reference sequence). Trimming cost V 7 bases and J 3 bases, with 19 bases left between them. The CDR3 sequence: CASMGRQSSNNQPQHF. Here the CDR3 DNA reads TGTGCCAGTATGGGTAGACAGTCAAGCAACAATCAGCCCCAGCATTTT.

This clonotype was observed many times. This chain joins TRBV10-3 and TRBJ2-5, with 8 nucleotides matching TRBD2. V lost 0 bases and J lost 5; bases outside the gene matches: 8. Germline CDR1 ENHRY, CDR2 SYGVKD. The CDR3 consists of 16 residues. The CDR3 DNA sequence: TGTGCCATCAGTGAGTCGGAAGCGGGAGCGGAGGAGACCCAGTACTTC. It yields the protein CAISESEAGAEETQYF.

This clonotype came up many times. V gene TRBV5-1 combines with J gene TRBJ1-1; tentatively, D is TRBD1 (5 bases). V lost 3 bases and J 5 bases, leaving 14 bases between the germline ends. This CDR3 contains 14 residues. The germline CDR1 and CDR2 sequences are SGHRS and YFSETQ. The CDR3 DNA reads TGCGCCAGCAGCTCCGGGACGTTCGGGACTGAAGCTTTCTTT. It specifies CASSSGTFGTEAFF. Full variable domain (outside the CDR3, taken from reference TRBV5-1 and TRBJ1-1): KAGVTQTPRYLIKTRGQQVTLSCSPISGHRSVSWYQQTPGQGLQFLFEYFSETQRNKGNFPGRFSGRQFSNSRSEMNVSTLELGDSALYLCASSSGTFGTEAFFGQGTRLTVV.

This clonotype was seen repeatedly, ten times or more. The chain recombines TRBV20-1 with TRBJ2-5; D gene unclear. V shed 1 base and J shed 2 bases, with 11 bases lying between them. This CDR3 spans 14 amino acids. CDR1 is DFQATT, CDR2 SNEGSKA, per germline (reference sequence). The DNA of the CDR3 is TGCAGTGCTAGAGCCCCCGGGCGGCAAGAGACCCAGTACTTC. Protein: CSARAPGRQETQYF.

This sequence joins TRBV6-1 and TRBJ1-1; D not certain. Trimming shortened V by 4 bases and J by 3 bases, and 21 bases separated the two germline ends. This CDR3 has 17 amino acids. CDR1 and CDR2 from the germline V gene are MNHNS and SASEGT. CDR3 DNA sequence: TGTGCCAGCAGTGCGAACCCCTGGGGATCTCCGGACACTGAAGCTTTCTTT. It is translated as CASSANPWGSPDTEAFF.

At least ten counts were recorded for this clonotype. The rearrangement uses TRBV30 and TRBJ1-1, with a tentative D call TRBD1 (5 bases). The CDR3 is 14 amino acids. CDR1 is GTSNPN and CDR2 is SVGIG in the germline V gene (reference sequence). Trimming left V 2 bases short and J 0 bases short, with 10 bases between. CDR3 in amino acids: CAWSLQGMNTEAFF. CDR3 in DNA: TGTGCCTGGAGTTTGCAGGGAATGAACACTGAAGCTTTCTTT.

This clonotype was seen a single time. The V call is TRBV6-1, the J call TRBJ2-7; D is unclear. CDR3 length: 14 amino acids. Trimming removed 2 bases from V and 1 base from J, with 9 bases in between. CDR1 is MNHNS, CDR2 SASEGT, per germline. The CDR3 here is CASSEPGSSYEQYF. CDR3 DNA sequence: TGTGCCAGCAGTGAACCCGGTTCATCCTACGAGCAGTACTTC.

In regard to this clonotype: This CDR3 is missing its conserved last phenylalanine or tryptophan, likely due to a read error. The chain employs TRBV28 and TRBJ2-2, with D possibly called TRBD1 or TRBD2 (6 bases each). Trimming removed 7 bases at V and 4 bases at J, with 25 bases between. The V gene's germline CDR1 is MDHEN and CDR2 SYDVKM. CDR3 size: 18 residues. The DNA of the CDR3 is TGTGCCAGCAAAGGGGGGCGGTTCCAGCCCCCTTTCACCGGGGAGCTGTTTTAT. This translates into CASKGGRFQPPFTGELFY.

As concerns this clonotype: A much larger clone differs by one base, so this may be a read error. The genes are TRBV11-2 and TRBJ2-2, with TRBD2 as a possible D gene (5 bases). CDR3 length: 14 amino acids. The V gene's germline CDR1 is SGHAT and CDR2 FQNNGV. CDR3 sequence (DNA): TGTGCCAGCAGCTTAGGAAGAAACACCGGGGAGCTGTGTTTT. The encoded protein is CASSLGRNTGELCF. Using reference TRBV11-2 and TRBJ2-2 for the parts outside the CDR3, the full variable domain is EAGVAQSPRYKIIEKRQSVAFWCNPISGHATLYWYQQILGQGPKLLIQFQNNGVVDDSQLPKDRFSAERLKGVDSTLKIQPAKLEDSAVYLCASSLGRNTGELCFGEGSRLTVL.

Many counts were recorded for this clonotype. The rearrangement links TRBV5-1 to TRBJ2-7; TRBD2 matches at 7 bases. After removal of 2 bases from V and 2 bases from J, the junction contained 4 bases not matched to a gene. From germline, CDR1 is SGHRS and CDR2 YFSETQ. The CDR3 is 14 amino acids. CDR3 sequence reads: CASSFEGGPYEQYF. Written as DNA, the CDR3 is TGCGCCAGCAGCTTCGAGGGAGGGCCCTACGAGCAGTACTTC. The full variable domain, its missing parts supplied by reference TRBV5-1 and TRBJ2-7, is KAGVTQTPRYLIKTRGQQVTLSCSPISGHRSVSWYQQTPGQGLQFLFEYFSETQRNKGNFPGRFSGRQFSNSRSEMNVSTLELGDSALYLCASSFEGGPYEQYFGPGTRLTVT.

This clonotype was counted many times. The chain employs TRBV11-2 and TRBJ2-7, with D hard to call. The CDR3 extends over 13 amino acids. Germline V gene data show CDR1 as SGHAT and CDR2 as FQNNGV. Trimming stripped 4 bases from V and 2 bases from J, with 9 bases between. CDR3 loop: CASSSQVTYEQYF. The CDR3 nucleotides read TGTGCCAGCAGCTCCCAGGTGACCTACGAGCAGTACTTC.